This TCR beta chain is drawn from a study of T cell responses to AZD1222 COVID-19 vaccine. The study, taken as a whole, reports: Repertoire sampling was restricted to post-peak T cell response timepoints. Females outnumbered males among donors, who were mostly white British; clonal diversity was possibly underestimated. The study reported that nearly half of spike-specific TCRs target unmutated variant regions.

Generated by immunoSEQ multiplex PCR, the TCRdb table keeps only in-frame clones and is missing some. This sample has 150,000 to 200,000 clones, with 70% to 90% found just once. Worth noting for this clone: Its antigen remains unidentified.

The V gene end was trimmed by 6 bases and the J gene end by 0 bases; junction bases not matched to a gene: 6. The germline V gene has CDR1 SGHNT and CDR2 YYREEE (reference sequence). This CDR3 contains 17 residues. The TCR sequence derives from an adult in good health. This specimen was peripheral blood, taken on day 0 of AZD1222 vaccination. The gene calls are TRBV5-4 and TRBJ2-3; 14 nucleotides align to TRBD2. This CDR3 is CASNGLAGGSSTDTQYF. CDR3 in DNA: TGTGCCAGCAATGGACTAGCGGGGGGCTCGAGCACAGATACGCAGTATTTT.